These T cell receptor beta chains were read from a single sample in a study of blood T cell repertoires in COVID-19. Measured with immunoSEQ multiplex PCR; TCRdb has only the in-frame clones, and not every one. The data hold nearly 80,000 clones, with roughly 80% observed a single time. The sample was peripheral blood. The source of these receptors is a woman in her seventies with acute or convalescent COVID-19. The CDR3 runs from the conserved cysteine through the conserved F or W. A D gene is named only where the DNA matches it firmly. Where a row states a size, it is once, few, many or the class of an expanded clone; other rows omit it.

d_call	clone_size	v_call	j_call	cdr3_aa	cdr3_nt
-	-	TRBV11-2	TRBJ1-1	CASSLVSPGTEAFF	TGTGCCAGCAGCTTAGTGAGTCCAGGCACTGAAGCTTTCTTT
TRBD2	-	TRBV14	TRBJ2-1	CASSRLAGGWDEQFF	TGTGCCAGCAGCCGACTAGCGGGAGGATGGGATGAGCAGTTCTTC
TRBD1	-	TRBV6-5	TRBJ1-1	CASTETGAGTEAFF	TGTGCCAGCACCGAGACAGGGGCGGGCACTGAAGCTTTCTTT
-	-	TRBV6-5	TRBJ2-1	CASSAENAYNEQFF	TGTGCCAGCAGCGCGGAAAACGCCTACAATGAGCAGTTCTTC
-	once	TRBV4-2	TRBJ2-7	CASSQGLGYYEQYF	TGTGCCAGCAGCCAAGGACTAGGCTACTACGAGCAGTACTTC
TRBD1	-	TRBV2	TRBJ1-4	CASRYQGAANEKLFF	TGTGCCAGCAGGTACCAGGGGGCGGCTAATGAAAAACTGTTTTTT
-	-	TRBV5-1	TRBJ2-3	CASSQGQSLTTDTQYF	TGCGCCAGCAGTCAAGGACAGAGCCTCACCACAGATACGCAGTATTTT
-	-	TRBV3-1/TRBV3-2	TRBJ2-3	CASSQRGTDTQYF	TGTGCCAGCAGCCAGCGGGGCACAGATACGCAGTATTTT
-	-	TRBV2	TRBJ1-6	CASSEGSSSYNSPLHF	TGTGCCAGCAGTGAGGGCAGTAGCTCCTATAATTCACCCCTCCACTTT
-	-	TRBV30	TRBJ2-2	CASGRGNTGELFF	TGTGCCTCGGGTCGGGGAAACACCGGGGAGCTGTTTTTT
-	-	TRBV19	TRBJ1-1	CASSILTVNTEAFF	TGTGCCAGTAGTATCCTTACGGTGAACACTGAAGCTTTCTTT
TRBD1	-	TRBV5-1	TRBJ1-1	CASSLEQGSTEAFF	TGCGCCAGCAGCTTGGAACAGGGGAGCACTGAAGCTTTCTTT
TRBD1	-	TRBV5-1	TRBJ1-1	CASSPGQASTEAFF	TGCGCCAGCAGCCCGGGACAGGCGAGCACTGAAGCTTTCTTT
TRBD1	-	TRBV9	TRBJ2-1	CASSVGTGHLYNEQFF	TGTGCCAGCAGCGTAGGGACAGGCCACCTCTACAATGAGCAGTTCTTC
-	once	TRBV7-3	TRBJ2-2	CASSLTRELANTGELFF	TGTGCCAGCAGCTTAACAAGGGAACTAGCGAACACCGGGGAGCTGTTTTTT
-	-	TRBV2	TRBJ2-7	CASSEGRAGYEQYF	TGTGCCAGCAGTGAAGGTAGGGCGGGATACGAGCAGTACTTC
TRBD1	-	TRBV7-9	TRBJ1-3	CASSKQGAGNTIYF	TGTGCCAGCAGCAAACAGGGGGCAGGAAACACCATATATTTT
-	-	TRBV4-2	TRBJ2-1	CASSQDSWDWINNEQFF	TGTGCCAGCAGCCAAGATTCGTGGGACTGGATCAACAATGAGCAGTTCTTC
-	-	TRBV6-5	TRBJ1-2	CASSYRVDNYGYTF	TGTGCCAGCAGTTACCGGGTAGACAACTATGGCTACACCTTC
-	once	TRBV27	TRBJ1-6	CASSSVGRQALHF	TGTGCCAGCAGTTCGGTAGGGCGACAGGCCCTCCACTTT
TRBD1	once	TRBV12-3/TRBV12-4	TRBJ1-4	CASSRQGSEKLFF	TGTGCCAGCAGTCGACAGGGCAGTGAAAAACTGTTTTTT
-	-	TRBV11-2	TRBJ1-2	CASSSTGSYGYTF	TGTGCCAGCAGCTCAACAGGGTCCTATGGCTACACCTTC
TRBD1	many	TRBV7-9	TRBJ1-5	CASSRDRVQPQHF	TGTGCCAGCAGCCGGGACAGGGTCCAGCCCCAGCATTTT
TRBD2	once	TRBV6-5	TRBJ2-5	CASHTSGQETQYF	TGTGCCAGCCACACTAGCGGACAAGAGACCCAGTACTTC
TRBD1	once	TRBV27	TRBJ1-2	CASSAAGGAGYGYTF	TGTGCCAGCAGTGCGGCAGGGGGCGCGGGGTATGGCTACACCTTC
-	-	TRBV6-1	TRBJ2-4	CASSEALYGTRSQYF	TGTGCCAGCAGTGAAGCGCTTTACGGGACAAGAAGTCAGTACTTC
TRBD1	-	TRBV3-1/TRBV3-2	TRBJ2-1	CASSHQQGAQFF	TGTGCCAGCAGCCATCAACAGGGGGCACAGTTCTTC
TRBD1	-	TRBV5-8	TRBJ2-1	CASSFYRGRAYNEQFF	TGTGCCAGCAGCTTCTACAGGGGCCGGGCCTACAATGAGCAGTTCTTC
TRBD2	-	TRBV20-1	TRBJ2-3	CSASSIPGLAGGDKDADTQYF	TGCAGTGCTAGTTCCATCCCGGGACTAGCGGGAGGGGACAAGGATGCAGATACGCAGTATTTT
TRBD1	-	TRBV19	TRBJ2-1	CASSTTGTGGINEQFF	TGTGCCAGTAGTACCACCGGGACAGGGGGCATTAATGAGCAGTTCTTC
-	-	TRBV7-2	TRBJ1-5	CASSLGGGQPQHF	TGTGCCAGCAGCTTAGGGGGAGGACAGCCCCAGCATTTT
TRBD2	few	TRBV5-1	TRBJ2-3	CASSVPSGSKEDTQYF	TGCGCCAGCAGCGTACCTAGCGGGAGTAAAGAAGATACGCAGTATTTT
TRBD1	-	TRBV5-1	TRBJ2-7	CASSFQVTGDSYEQYF	TGCGCCAGCAGCTTCCAGGTCACAGGGGACTCCTACGAGCAGTACTTC
TRBD1	-	TRBV6-6	TRBJ1-1	CASIWGQGAIALGAFF	TGTGCCAGCATTTGGGGACAGGGGGCCATCGCGCTGGGAGCTTTCTTT
-	-	TRBV2	TRBJ1-4	CASTGGTNEKLFF	TGTGCCAGCACGGGGGGCACTAATGAAAAACTGTTTTTT
-	-	TRBV6-5	TRBJ2-3	CATRTGTSTDTQYF	TGTGCCACCAGGACCGGGACTAGCACAGATACGCAGTATTTT
-	-	TRBV24-1	TRBJ1-1	CATRAPRGTEAFF	TGTGCCACCAGGGCGCCCAGGGGAACTGAAGCTTTCTTT
-	-	TRBV12-3/TRBV12-4	TRBJ1-2	CASSSHEAYGYTF	TGTGCCAGCAGTTCCCACGAAGCCTATGGCTACACCTTC
-	once	TRBV2	TRBJ1-4	CASREDRANEKLFF	TGTGCCAGCAGAGAGGACAGAGCAAATGAAAAACTGTTTTTT
-	-	TRBV19	TRBJ1-1	CASSIDPGTEAFF	TGTGCCAGTAGTATAGACCCCGGGACTGAAGCTTTCTTT
-	-	TRBV29-1	TRBJ2-3	CSVDVPRGTYTQYF	TGCAGCGTTGATGTTCCGCGGGGCACGTATACGCAGTATTTT
TRBD2	-	TRBV7-7	TRBJ2-2	CASSLGLAGGATGELFF	TGTGCCAGCAGCTTAGGACTAGCGGGAGGGGCCACCGGGGAGCTGTTTTTT
TRBD2	-	TRBV2	TRBJ2-3	CASSEGAGVSSTDTQYF	TGTGCCAGCAGTGAAGGGGCGGGGGTATCTAGCACAGATACGCAGTATTTT
-	-	TRBV30	TRBJ1-4	CAWNEDRGHEKLFF	TGTGCCTGGAACGAAGATAGAGGGCATGAAAAACTGTTTTTT
-	once	TRBV11-2	TRBJ2-5	CASSLDRGSGETQYF	TGTGCCAGCAGCTTAGATCGGGGTAGCGGAGAGACCCAGTACTTC